The sequence of this T cell receptor (beta chain) was determined in a study of cytomegalovirus exposure and HLA in healthy donors. PCR primers comprised 60 Vbeta and 13 Jbeta primers. Repertoires were generated with immunoSEQ multiplex PCR, while TCRdb's copy carries only in-frame clones and drops some. Here the sample spans about 160,000 clones, 82% being singletons. Material for sequencing was PBMCs. The TCR sequence derives from a girl aged 2-10 years in good health and CMV-seropositive.

In DNA form, the CDR3 reads TGTGCCAGCAGCTTAAACAGGGTCGACGAGCAGTACTTC. Protein: CASSLNRVDEQYF. This rearrangement joins TRBV7-8 to TRBJ2-5, with D perhaps matching TRBD1 (6 bases). The DNA end is more similar to TRBJ2-7, so the J call may be wrong. Germline loops: CDR1 SGHVS, CDR2 FQNEAQ. The CDR3 loop spans 13 amino acids.